Listed below are T cell receptor beta chains from one sample, sequenced in a study of blood T cell repertoires in COVID-19. Here immunoSEQ multiplex PCR was the method, and the copy in TCRdb shows in-frame clones only, minus some. The sample has approximately 97,000 clones; around 85% are singletons. Sequenced: peripheral blood. The receptor set was obtained from a human donor in a cohort sampled during active COVID-19. Each CDR3 is given with its conserved first and last residue. The D gene is left open where the match is weak. Not every row has a clone size; where given, it reads once, few, many or a size class.

>TRBV19|TRBJ2-7|once|NA
CASSIDKSYEQYF
TGTGCCAGTAGTATTGATAAGAGCTACGAGCAGTACTTC
>TRBV11-3|TRBJ2-7|once|NA
CASSLNGQLAYEQYF
TGTGCCAGCAGCCTCAACGGACAACTTGCCTACGAGCAGTACTTC
>TRBV27|TRBJ1-2|NA|NA
CASSSGWMSGYTF
TGTGCCAGCAGTTCCGGGTGGATGAGTGGCTACACCTTC
>TRBV4-3|TRBJ2-2|few|NA
CASSPTGMDTGELFF
TGCGCCAGCAGCCCTACAGGGATGGACACCGGGGAGCTGTTTTTT
>TRBV9|TRBJ2-5|NA|NA
CASSVGLGARATQYF
TGTGCCAGCAGCGTAGGCCTGGGGGCGAGGGCGACCCAGTACTTC
>TRBV24-1|TRBJ2-1|NA|TRBD2
CATSDTGWASGRVEQFF
TGTGCCACCAGTGATACTGGTTGGGCTAGCGGGAGGGTTGAGCAGTTCTTC
>TRBV5-4|TRBJ2-7|once|TRBD1
CASSSGGQGHYEQYF
TGTGCCAGCAGCTCGGGTGGACAGGGACACTACGAGCAGTACTTC
>TRBV11-1|TRBJ1-4|NA|NA
CASSFGSNEKLFF
TGTGCCAGCAGCTTCGGGTCTAATGAAAAACTGTTTTTT
>TRBV10-3|TRBJ2-7|NA|NA
CAISEDLGVSDEQYF
TGTGCCATCAGTGAGGATCTAGGGGTGAGCGACGAGCAGTACTTC
>TRBV24-1|TRBJ2-5|NA|TRBD1
CATSDWGRGSLETQYF
TGTGCCACCAGTGATTGGGGCAGGGGGTCTTTGGAGACCCAGTACTTC
>TRBV20-1|TRBJ1-2|once|NA
CSVPGGYGYTF
TGCAGTGTACCGGGGGGCTATGGCTACACCTTC
>TRBV27|TRBJ2-3|NA|NA
CASSFMGSGVQYF
TGTGCCAGCAGTTTCATGGGGTCGGGGGTTCAGTATTTT
>TRBV4-3|TRBJ2-3|few|TRBD2
CASAVAGWGDTQYF
TGCGCCAGCGCTGTAGCGGGATGGGGGGATACGCAGTATTTT
>TRBV9|TRBJ1-2|NA|TRBD1
CASSVGRGGGTGGVYGYTF
TGTGCCAGCAGCGTAGGTCGGGGTGGTGGGACAGGGGGCGTCTATGGCTACACCTTC
>TRBV11-2|TRBJ2-3|NA|TRBD2
CASSPHAGGQHTQYF
TGTGCCAGCAGTCCTCATGCGGGGGGGCAACATACGCAGTATTTT
>TRBV5-4|TRBJ2-1|NA|TRBD2
CASSPSGRDEQFF
TGTGCCAGCTCGCCCAGCGGGAGAGATGAGCAGTTCTTC
>TRBV4-1|TRBJ2-3|NA|TRBD2
CASSHLGLASRDTQYF
TGCGCCAGCAGCCACCTGGGACTAGCGAGTAGAGATACGCAGTATTTT
>TRBV5-5|TRBJ1-1|NA|NA
CASSLADLWRAEAFF
TGTGCCAGCAGCCTAGCGGACCTCTGGAGGGCTGAAGCTTTCTTT
>TRBV19|TRBJ2-1|NA|TRBD2
CASSPTSGSLASEQFF
TGTGCCAGTAGTCCGACTAGCGGGAGTCTGGCTAGTGAGCAGTTCTTC
>TRBV6-6|TRBJ2-7|NA|NA
CASSPGTDLTYEQYF
TGTGCCAGCAGTCCCGGGACTGACCTAACCTACGAGCAGTACTTC
>TRBV6-5|TRBJ1-5|NA|NA
CASSRAGRGSQPQHF
TGTGCCAGCAGTCGAGCAGGGAGGGGTAGTCAGCCCCAGCATTTT
>TRBV12-3/TRBV12-4|TRBJ1-4|NA|NA
CASSFRRREKLFF
TGTGCCAGCAGTTTTCGCCGGAGGGAAAAACTGTTTTTT
>TRBV7-2|TRBJ2-7|NA|NA
CASSPPSPQGVYEQYF
TGTGCCAGCAGCCCGCCCTCACCTCAGGGCGTCTACGAGCAGTACTTC
>TRBV3-1/TRBV3-2|TRBJ2-5|once|NA
CASSQMAGPIQETQYF
TGTGCCAGCAGCCAAATGGCGGGACCTATCCAAGAGACCCAGTACTTC
>TRBV12-3/TRBV12-4|TRBJ2-7|NA|NA
CASSWGVVEQYF
TGTGCCAGCAGCTGGGGGGTGGTCGAGCAGTACTTC